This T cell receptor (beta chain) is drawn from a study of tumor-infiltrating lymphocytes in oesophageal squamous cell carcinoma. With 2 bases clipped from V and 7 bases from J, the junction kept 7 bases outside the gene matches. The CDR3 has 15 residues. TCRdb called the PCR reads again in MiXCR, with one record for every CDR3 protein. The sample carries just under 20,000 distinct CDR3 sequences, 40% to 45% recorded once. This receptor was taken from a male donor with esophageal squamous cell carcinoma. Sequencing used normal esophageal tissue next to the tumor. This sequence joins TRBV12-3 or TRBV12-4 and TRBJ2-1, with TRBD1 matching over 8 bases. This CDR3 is CASSLRQGAENEQFF. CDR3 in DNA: TGTGCCAGCAGTTTAAGGCAGGGGGCTGAAAATGAGCAGTTCTTC.